This is a list of T cell receptor beta chains from one sample in a study of identical twins. TCRdb fed the 5' RACE reads into MiXCR, producing one record per CDR3 protein. The repertoire holds about 690,000 distinct CDR3 sequences, with around 6% as singletons. Sequenced input: naive T cells sorted from blood. The receptors stem from a man between 18 and 29 years old in good health. Both conserved end residues are part of each CDR3. Fields, in order: D gene, V gene, J gene, clone size, CDR3 protein, CDR3 DNA. A D gene is named only where the DNA matches it firmly. The size field is filled for only some rows; it gives once, few, many or a size class.

>.|TRBV19|TRBJ2-7|few
CASSTQGNYEQYF
TGTGCCAGTAGCACCCAGGGGAACTACGAGCAGTACTTC
>.|TRBV11-2|TRBJ1-3|many
CASSLGWGNTIYF
TGTGCCAGCAGCTTAGGATGGGGAAACACCATATATTTT
>.|TRBV11-1|TRBJ2-6|many
CASHEASGANVLTF
TGTGCCAGCCATGAGGCCTCTGGGGCCAACGTCCTGACTTTC
>.|TRBV29-1|TRBJ2-5|few
CSYGAETQYF
TGCAGCTACGGAGCGGAGACCCAGTACTTC
>.|TRBV18|TRBJ2-3|few
CASSPPIRDADTQYF
TGTGCCAGCTCACCACCGATCAGGGACGCAGATACGCAGTATTTT
>.|TRBV7-2|TRBJ1-2|many
CASSLSGYTF
TGTGCCAGCAGCTTGAGTGGCTACACCTTC
>.|TRBV18|TRBJ1-1|.
CASSPAGRKSTEAFF
TGTGCCAGCTCACCAGCGGGGAGGAAAAGCACTGAAGCTTTCTTT
>TRBD2|TRBV5-6|TRBJ2-2|once
CASREGREGAGELFF
TGTGCCAGCCGTGAAGGGCGGGAGGGCGCCGGGGAGCTGTTTTTT
>.|TRBV7-2|TRBJ2-1|few
CASSLEASARPTEQFF
TGTGCCAGCAGCTTAGAGGCTAGCGCCCGGCCTACGGAGCAGTTCTTC
>TRBD1|TRBV29-1|TRBJ1-2|many
CSVGPGTGVDGYTF
TGCAGCGTTGGGCCCGGGACAGGGGTCGATGGCTACACCTTC
>.|TRBV11-2|TRBJ2-5|few
CASSPVASQETQYF
TGTGCCAGCAGCCCTGTGGCGAGCCAAGAGACCCAGTACTTC
>TRBD1|TRBV7-2|TRBJ1-6|many
CASSLLQGRGNSPLHF
TGTGCCAGCAGCTTATTACAGGGGCGCGGGAATTCACCCCTCCACTTT
>.|TRBV7-8|TRBJ2-2|few
CASSWIEGWDTGELFF
TGTGCCAGCAGCTGGATTGAGGGGTGGGACACCGGGGAGCTGTTTTTT
>TRBD2|TRBV7-6|TRBJ2-1|.
CASSSLRLSGRADEQFF
TGTGCCAGCAGCTCTCTTAGGCTTAGCGGGAGGGCCGATGAGCAGTTCTTC
>.|TRBV6-5|TRBJ2-1|many
CASSYSTPQVYNEQFF
TGTGCCAGCAGTTACTCTACGCCTCAAGTTTACAATGAGCAGTTCTTC
>.|TRBV27|TRBJ2-2|many
CASSFKGTGELFF
TGTGCCAGCAGTTTTAAGGGGACCGGGGAGCTGTTTTTT
>.|TRBV20-1|TRBJ2-2|few
CSARDLGIGTGELFF
TGCAGTGCTAGAGATCTGGGAATCGGCACCGGGGAGCTGTTTTTT
>.|TRBV30|TRBJ2-5|few
CAWTLKGETQYF
TGTGCCTGGACACTAAAGGGGGAGACCCAGTACTTC
>.|TRBV20-1|TRBJ2-3|many
CSARRGSPTDTQYF
TGCAGTGCCCGTCGGGGATCCCCCACAGATACGCAGTATTTT
>TRBD2|TRBV29-1|TRBJ2-7|.
CSAEGWGGLGEQYF
TGCAGCGCCGAGGGTTGGGGGGGTTTGGGTGAGCAGTACTTC
>TRBD1|TRBV11-2|TRBJ2-3|many
CASSGDRGRDTQYF
TGTGCCAGCAGCGGGGACAGGGGGCGTGATACGCAGTATTTT
>TRBD1|TRBV3-1|TRBJ1-1|.
CASSQLQGLNTEAFF
TGTGCCAGCAGCCAATTACAGGGGTTGAACACTGAAGCTTTCTTT
>TRBD1|TRBV7-2|TRBJ1-3|few
CASSGGGGQRNTIYF
TGTGCCAGCAGCGGCGGGGGGGGACAGCGAAACACCATATATTTT
>TRBD1|TRBV12-3/TRBV12-4|TRBJ2-7|many
CASSLAGQGLEQYF
TGTGCCAGCAGTTTAGCGGGACAGGGACTCGAGCAGTACTTC
>.|TRBV4-2|TRBJ2-1|many
CASSQDPGGPSYNEQFF
TGTGCCAGCAGCCAAGATCCTGGGGGCCCCAGCTACAATGAGCAGTTCTTC
>.|TRBV6-1|TRBJ2-3|many
CASSLRDRFTDTQYF
TGTGCCAGCAGCCTCCGGGACCGGTTCACAGATACGCAGTATTTT
>.|TRBV6-1|TRBJ1-5|.
CASSTKGSNQPQHF
TGTGCCAGCAGTACCAAAGGGAGCAATCAGCCCCAGCATTTT
>TRBD2|TRBV20-1|TRBJ2-1|many
CSARRAGGPSREQFF
TGCAGTGCTAGACGAGCGGGAGGGCCCTCTCGGGAGCAGTTCTTC
>.|TRBV12-5|TRBJ1-1|.
CASGLYGGSNTEAFF
TGTGCTAGTGGTTTGTATGGGGGTTCGAACACTGAAGCTTTCTTT
>.|TRBV7-2|TRBJ2-3|few
CASSPVSVSTDTQYF
TGTGCCAGCAGCCCGGTTAGCGTTAGCACAGATACGCAGTATTTT
>.|TRBV20-1|TRBJ2-2|many
CSASRGNTGELFF
TGCAGTGCTAGTCGGGGGAACACCGGGGAGCTGTTTTTT
>.|TRBV15|TRBJ2-2|.
CATLPGEGLGTGELFF
TGTGCCACCCTGCCTGGCGAAGGTTTGGGCACCGGGGAGCTGTTTTTT
>.|TRBV4-2|TRBJ1-5|few
CASSQNPTPTQQPQHF
TGTGCCAGCAGCCAAAACCCTACTCCCACCCAACAGCCCCAGCATTTT
>TRBD2|TRBV7-8|TRBJ2-1|few
CASSFETSGSANEQFF
TGTGCCAGCAGCTTTGAGACTAGCGGGAGCGCCAATGAGCAGTTCTTC
>TRBD1|TRBV28|TRBJ1-1|few
CASSRQGGNTEAFF
TGTGCCAGCAGTCGACAGGGGGGGAACACTGAAGCTTTCTTT
>TRBD1|TRBV25-1|TRBJ2-7|.
CASSVLTTGGEQYF
TGTGCCAGCAGTGTACTAACGACAGGGGGCGAGCAGTACTTC
>TRBD1|TRBV9|TRBJ1-1|many
CASSVGAQGALDTEAFF
TGTGCCAGCAGCGTAGGCGCACAGGGGGCGCTTGACACTGAAGCTTTCTTT
>.|TRBV15|TRBJ2-5|many
CATSRDGANQETQYF
TGTGCCACCAGCAGAGATGGGGCAAACCAAGAGACCCAGTACTTC
>.|TRBV20-1|TRBJ1-5|many
CSAQPQHF
TGCAGTGCTCAGCCCCAGCATTTT
>.|TRBV30|TRBJ2-2|few
CAWSPITFTGELFF
TGTGCCTGGAGTCCCATTACGTTCACCGGGGAGCTGTTTTTT
>.|TRBV10-2|TRBJ2-5|.
CASREGDRQETQYF
TGCGCCAGCAGGGAGGGGGACCGACAAGAGACCCAGTACTTC
>.|TRBV7-3|TRBJ2-3|few
CASSFSAGGVGLGTDTQYF
TGTGCCAGCAGCTTCTCGGCGGGCGGAGTAGGTTTGGGCACAGATACGCAGTATTTT
>.|TRBV2|TRBJ2-2|few
CASSSRQMNTGELFF
TGTGCCAGCAGTTCACGACAGATGAACACCGGGGAGCTGTTTTTT
>.|TRBV7-2|TRBJ2-2|.
CASSLGERPRTGELFF
TGTGCCAGCAGCTTAGGCGAGAGGCCGAGGACCGGGGAGCTGTTTTTT
>.|TRBV4-3|TRBJ2-1|many
CASSQRQGGHNEQFF
TGCGCCAGCAGCCAACGGCAGGGTGGGCACAATGAGCAGTTCTTC
>.|TRBV20-1|TRBJ2-3|many
CSARVPSLFTQYF
TGCAGTGCTAGAGTCCCCTCCCTTTTTACGCAGTATTTT
>.|TRBV6-6|TRBJ1-1|many
CATAHNPNTEAFF
TGTGCCACCGCACATAATCCTAACACTGAAGCTTTCTTT
>.|TRBV28|TRBJ2-5|.
CASRIQRKETQYF
TGTGCCAGCAGGATACAGAGGAAAGAGACCCAGTACTTC
>.|TRBV27|TRBJ2-3|many
CASRRHGGTDTQYF
TGTGCCAGCAGGCGTCATGGGGGAACAGATACGCAGTATTTT
>.|TRBV5-1|TRBJ2-5|.
CASSSGPEETQYF
TGCGCCAGCAGCTCGGGACCGGAAGAGACCCAGTACTTC
>.|TRBV29-1|TRBJ2-3|many
CSVAGLLREISFDTQYF
TGCAGCGTTGCTGGCTTGCTGAGGGAGATCTCGTTCGATACGCAGTATTTT
>TRBD2|TRBV24-1|TRBJ2-5|few
CATSDFRAGKAQETQYF
TGTGCCACCAGTGATTTTCGAGCGGGGAAGGCCCAAGAGACCCAGTACTTC
>.|TRBV5-5|TRBJ1-2|.
CASSLSGSPDYGYTF
TGTGCCAGCAGCTTGTCGGGGTCACCCGACTATGGCTACACCTTC
>.|TRBV20-1|TRBJ2-1|.
CSARLYRDFSNNEQFF
TGCAGTGCTAGACTCTATCGGGATTTTAGCAACAATGAGCAGTTCTTC
>TRBD1|TRBV28|TRBJ1-4|many
CATRGPGTGGATNEKLFF
TGTGCCACCAGGGGGCCCGGGACAGGGGGCGCAACTAATGAAAAACTGTTTTTT
>TRBD2|TRBV20-1|TRBJ2-1|many
CSARPLGAGGLNNEQFF
TGCAGTGCTAGACCCCTGGGGGCGGGAGGCCTTAACAATGAGCAGTTCTTC